This TCR beta chain is from a study of post-analysis software for immune sequencing data. Overall study: Courses of disease covered relapsing-remitting, secondary progressive and progressive-relapsing multiple sclerosis. Overall study findings and caveats: Comparison with controls showed significantly lower normalized Chao1 diversity in multiple sclerosis patients. When the samples were clustered directly with F measure, those that had been prepared in the same batch showed strong co-clustering. Patients showed TRBV5-6, TRBV5-1 and TRBV20-1 among a few TRBV segments more frequent than in controls.

As concerns this clonotype: The target antigen is unknown.

Sequencing libraries made from TCR beta cDNA carried unique molecular identifiers. About 500,000 cDNA molecules were obtained per 1 to 10 million input T cells. TCRdb independently ran MiXCR on the PCR reads; one entry per CDR3 protein. The sample lists roughly 430,000 distinct CDR3 sequences; 35% to 45% were seen once. CDR1 is MNHNS, CDR2 SASEGT, per germline. The CDR3 is made up of 15 amino acids. V and J are TRBV6-1 and TRBJ2-4; no clear D. The J call may be incorrect, as the DNA end agrees better with TRBJ2-7. The clonotype comes from a girl aged 2 to 10 with multiple sclerosis. Material for sequencing was blood. This chain's CDR3 is CASSEGLGLGYEQYF. The CDR3 nucleotides read TGTGCCAGCAGTGAAGGTCTAGGGTTGGGTTACGAGCAGTACTTC.